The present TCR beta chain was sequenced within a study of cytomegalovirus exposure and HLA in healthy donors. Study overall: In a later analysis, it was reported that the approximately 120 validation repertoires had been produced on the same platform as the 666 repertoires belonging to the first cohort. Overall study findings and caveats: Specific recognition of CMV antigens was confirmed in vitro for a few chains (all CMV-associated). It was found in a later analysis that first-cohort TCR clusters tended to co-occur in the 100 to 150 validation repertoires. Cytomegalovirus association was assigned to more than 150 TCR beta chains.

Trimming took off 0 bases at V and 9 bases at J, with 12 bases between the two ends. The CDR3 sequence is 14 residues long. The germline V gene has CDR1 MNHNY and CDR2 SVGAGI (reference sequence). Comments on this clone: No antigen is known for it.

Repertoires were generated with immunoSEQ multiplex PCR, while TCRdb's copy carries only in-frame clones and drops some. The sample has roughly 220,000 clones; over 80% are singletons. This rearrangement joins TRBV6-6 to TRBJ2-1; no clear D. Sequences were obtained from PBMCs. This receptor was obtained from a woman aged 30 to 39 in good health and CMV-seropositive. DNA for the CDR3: TGTGCCAGCAGTTACTCGAGGATTTCGCCTGAGCAGTTCTTC. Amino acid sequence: CASSYSRISPEQFF.